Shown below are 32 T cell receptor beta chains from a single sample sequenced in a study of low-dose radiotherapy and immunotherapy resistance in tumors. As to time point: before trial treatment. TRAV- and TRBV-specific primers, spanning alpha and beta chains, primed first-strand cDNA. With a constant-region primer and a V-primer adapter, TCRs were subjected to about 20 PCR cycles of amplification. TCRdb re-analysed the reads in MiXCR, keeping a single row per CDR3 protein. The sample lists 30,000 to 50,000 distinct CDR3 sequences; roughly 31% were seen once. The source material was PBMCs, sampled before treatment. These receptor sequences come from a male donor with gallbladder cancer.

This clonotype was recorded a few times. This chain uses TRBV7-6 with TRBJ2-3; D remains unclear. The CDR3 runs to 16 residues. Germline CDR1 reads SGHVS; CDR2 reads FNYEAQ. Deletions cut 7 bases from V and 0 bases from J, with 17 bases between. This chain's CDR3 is CASTPNQWKSTDTQYF. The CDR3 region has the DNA TGTGCCAGCACCCCCAATCAGTGGAAAAGCACAGATACGCAGTATTTT.

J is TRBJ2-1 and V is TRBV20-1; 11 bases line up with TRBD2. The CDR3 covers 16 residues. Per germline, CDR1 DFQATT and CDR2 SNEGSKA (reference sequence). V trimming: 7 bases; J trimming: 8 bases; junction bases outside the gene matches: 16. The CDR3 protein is CSVSRRPSGRIDEQFF. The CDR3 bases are TGCAGTGTGTCCCGAAGACCTAGCGGGAGGATCGATGAGCAGTTCTTC.

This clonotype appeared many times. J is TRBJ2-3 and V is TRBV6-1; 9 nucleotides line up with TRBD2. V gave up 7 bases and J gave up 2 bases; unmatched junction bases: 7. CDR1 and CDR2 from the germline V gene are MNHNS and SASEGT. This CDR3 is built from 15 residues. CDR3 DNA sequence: TGTGCCAGCAACCGACTAGCGGCCCCCACAGATACGCAGTATTTT. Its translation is CASNRLAAPTDTQYF.

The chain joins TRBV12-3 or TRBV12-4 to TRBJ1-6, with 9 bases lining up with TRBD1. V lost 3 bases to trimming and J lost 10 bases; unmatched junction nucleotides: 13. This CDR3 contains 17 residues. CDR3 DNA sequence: TGTGCCAGCAGTTTGGCCGGGACAGGGTTTTTAAGATCACCCCTCCACTTT. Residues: CASSLAGTGFLRSPLHF.

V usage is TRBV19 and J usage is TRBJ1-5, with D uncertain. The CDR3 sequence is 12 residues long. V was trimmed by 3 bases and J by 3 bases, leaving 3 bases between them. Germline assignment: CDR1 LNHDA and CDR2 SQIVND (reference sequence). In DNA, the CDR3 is TGTGCCAGTAGTATGGCCAATCAGCCCCAGCATTTT. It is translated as CASSMANQPQHF.

DNA of the CDR3: TGTGCCAGCAGCGTCACGGGACATATCGGAAATCAGCAGTACTTC. Protein sequence: CASSVTGHIGNQQYF. This sequence joins TRBV9 and TRBJ2-7, with D possibly TRBD1 on 6 matching bases. Germline CDR1 is SGDLS and CDR2 is YYNGEE. The V and J ends lost 2 bases and 8 bases respectively, with 20 bases between them. The CDR3 consists of 15 residues.

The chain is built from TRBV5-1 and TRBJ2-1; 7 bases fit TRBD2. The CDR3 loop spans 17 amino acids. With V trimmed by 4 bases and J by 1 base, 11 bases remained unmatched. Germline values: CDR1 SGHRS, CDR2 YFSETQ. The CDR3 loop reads CASSGATSAGSYNEQFF. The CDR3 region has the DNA TGCGCCAGCAGCGGCGCAACTAGCGCGGGATCCTACAATGAGCAGTTCTTC.

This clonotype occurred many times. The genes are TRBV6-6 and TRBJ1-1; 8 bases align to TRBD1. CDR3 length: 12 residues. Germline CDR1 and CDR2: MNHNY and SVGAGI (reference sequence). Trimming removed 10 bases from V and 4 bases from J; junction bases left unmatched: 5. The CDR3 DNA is TGTGCCACCGGACAGGGTTCCACTGAAGCTTTCTTT. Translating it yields CATGQGSTEAFF.

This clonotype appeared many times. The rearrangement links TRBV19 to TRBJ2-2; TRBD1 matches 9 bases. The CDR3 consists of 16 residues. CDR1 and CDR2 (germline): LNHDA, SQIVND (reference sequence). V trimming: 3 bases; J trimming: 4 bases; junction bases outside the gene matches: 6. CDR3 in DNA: TGTGCCAGTAGTATTCCGGGACAGGGCCTCACCGGGGAGCTGTTTTTT. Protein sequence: CASSIPGQGLTGELFF.

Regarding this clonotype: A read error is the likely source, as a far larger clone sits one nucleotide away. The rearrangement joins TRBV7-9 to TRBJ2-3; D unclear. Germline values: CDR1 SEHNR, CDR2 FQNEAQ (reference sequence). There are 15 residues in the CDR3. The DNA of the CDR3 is TGTGCCAGCAGCTTAGATGGGGTTAGCACAGATACGCAGTGTTTT. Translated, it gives CASSLDGVSTDTQCF.

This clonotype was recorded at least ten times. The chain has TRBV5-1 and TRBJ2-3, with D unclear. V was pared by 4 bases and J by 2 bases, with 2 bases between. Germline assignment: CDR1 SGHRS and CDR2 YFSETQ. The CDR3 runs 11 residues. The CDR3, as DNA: TGCGCCAGCAGCACCACAGATACGCAGTATTTT. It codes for CASSTTDTQYF.

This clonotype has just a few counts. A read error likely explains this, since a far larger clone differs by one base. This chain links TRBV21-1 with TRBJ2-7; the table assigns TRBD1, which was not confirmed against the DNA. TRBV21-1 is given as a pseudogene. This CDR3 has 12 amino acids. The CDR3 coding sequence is TGTGCCAGCGAACAGGGGGCCTATGAGCAGTACTTC. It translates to CASEQGAYEQYF.

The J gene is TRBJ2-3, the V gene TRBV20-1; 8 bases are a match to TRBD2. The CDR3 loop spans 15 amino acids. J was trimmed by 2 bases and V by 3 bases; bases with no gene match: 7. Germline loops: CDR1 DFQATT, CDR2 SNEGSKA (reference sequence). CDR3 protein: CSARPSGSFTDTQYF. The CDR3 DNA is TGCAGTGCTAGGCCCAGCGGGAGTTTCACAGATACGCAGTATTTT.

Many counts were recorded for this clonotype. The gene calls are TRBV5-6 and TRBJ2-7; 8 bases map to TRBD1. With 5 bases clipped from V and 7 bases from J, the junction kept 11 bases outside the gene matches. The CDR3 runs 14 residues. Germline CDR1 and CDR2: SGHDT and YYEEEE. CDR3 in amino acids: CASSSTGASREQYF. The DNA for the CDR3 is TGTGCCAGCAGTTCGACAGGGGCGTCCCGAGAGCAGTACTTC.

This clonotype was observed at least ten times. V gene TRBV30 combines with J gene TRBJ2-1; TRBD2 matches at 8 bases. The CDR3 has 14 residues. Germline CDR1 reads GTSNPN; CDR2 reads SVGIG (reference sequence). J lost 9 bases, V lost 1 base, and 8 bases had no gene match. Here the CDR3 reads CAWSDSGIRFEQFF. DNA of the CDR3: TGTGCCTGGAGTGATAGCGGGATTAGGTTTGAGCAGTTCTTC.

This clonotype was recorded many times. DNA of the CDR3: TGTGCCAGCAGGTCAGGGGGCTCGGGCTACGAGCAGTACTTC. Residues: CASRSGGSGYEQYF. V and J are TRBV3-1 and TRBJ2-7, with TRBD1 identical over 8 bases. Germline lookup yields CDR1 LGHDT and CDR2 YNNKEL (reference sequence). This CDR3 region has 14 residues. V trimming: 6 bases; J trimming: 3 bases; junction bases outside the gene matches: 7.

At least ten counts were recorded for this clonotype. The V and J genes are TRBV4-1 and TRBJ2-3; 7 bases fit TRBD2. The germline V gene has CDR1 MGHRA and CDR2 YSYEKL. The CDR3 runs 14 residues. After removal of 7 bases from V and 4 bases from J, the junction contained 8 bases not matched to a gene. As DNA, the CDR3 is TGCGCCAGCACCTTAAGCGGGAACCCAGATACGCAGTATTTT. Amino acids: CASTLSGNPDTQYF.

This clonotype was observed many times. Here the CDR3 reads CANSPITGELFF. CDR3 DNA: TGTGCCAACTCACCTATTACCGGGGAGCTGTTTTTT. This chain uses TRBV10-3 with TRBJ2-2; no definite D call. The length of the CDR3 is 12 residues. V lost 10 bases to trimming and J lost 5 bases, with 11 bases between them. Germline loops: CDR1 ENHRY, CDR2 SYGVKD.

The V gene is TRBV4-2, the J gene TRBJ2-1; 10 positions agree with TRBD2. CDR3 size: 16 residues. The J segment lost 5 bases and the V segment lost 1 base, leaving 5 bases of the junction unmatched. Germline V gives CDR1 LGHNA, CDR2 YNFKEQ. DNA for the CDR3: TGTGCCAGCAGCCAAGTTGGTAGCGGGGGGAACAATGAGCAGTTCTTC. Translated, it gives CASSQVGSGGNNEQFF.

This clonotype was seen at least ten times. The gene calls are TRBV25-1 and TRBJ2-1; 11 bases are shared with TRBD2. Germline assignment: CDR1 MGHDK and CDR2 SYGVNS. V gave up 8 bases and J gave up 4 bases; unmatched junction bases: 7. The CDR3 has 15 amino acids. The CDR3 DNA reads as TGTGCCAGCCGGAACTTAGCGGGAGGGTACAATGAGCAGTTCTTC. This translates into CASRNLAGGYNEQFF.

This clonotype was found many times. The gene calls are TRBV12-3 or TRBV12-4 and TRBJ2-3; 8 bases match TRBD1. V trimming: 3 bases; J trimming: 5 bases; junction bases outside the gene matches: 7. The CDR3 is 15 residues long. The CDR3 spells CASSFYSGGRDTQYF. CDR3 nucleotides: TGTGCCAGCAGTTTTTATTCAGGGGGCAGAGATACGCAGTATTTT.

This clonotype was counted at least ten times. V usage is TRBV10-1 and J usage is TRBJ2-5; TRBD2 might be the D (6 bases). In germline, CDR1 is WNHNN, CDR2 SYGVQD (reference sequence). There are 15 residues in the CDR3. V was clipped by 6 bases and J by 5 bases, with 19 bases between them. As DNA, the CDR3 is TGCGCCAGCAGCAAGAGTAGGGAGGTGTGGGAGACCCAGTACTTC. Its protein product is CASSKSREVWETQYF.

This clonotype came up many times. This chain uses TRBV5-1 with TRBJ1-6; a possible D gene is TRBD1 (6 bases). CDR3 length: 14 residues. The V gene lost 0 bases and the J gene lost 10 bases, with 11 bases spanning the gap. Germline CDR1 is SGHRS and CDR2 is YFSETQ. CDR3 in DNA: TGCGCCAGCAGCTTGGACAGGGAATTGTCACCCCTCCACTTT. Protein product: CASSLDRELSPLHF.

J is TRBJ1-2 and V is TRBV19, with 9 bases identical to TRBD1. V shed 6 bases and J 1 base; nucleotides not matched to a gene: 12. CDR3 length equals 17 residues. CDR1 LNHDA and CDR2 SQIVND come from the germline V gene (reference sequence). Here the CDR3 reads CASSHRGRTGINYGYTF. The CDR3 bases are TGTGCCAGTAGCCACAGGGGGCGGACCGGAATTAACTATGGCTACACCTTC.

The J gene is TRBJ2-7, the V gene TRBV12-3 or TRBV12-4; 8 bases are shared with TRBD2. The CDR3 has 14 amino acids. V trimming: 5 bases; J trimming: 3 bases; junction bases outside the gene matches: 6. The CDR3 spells CASSREGLLYEQYF. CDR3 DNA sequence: TGTGCCAGCAGTCGGGAGGGACTACTCTACGAGCAGTACTTC.

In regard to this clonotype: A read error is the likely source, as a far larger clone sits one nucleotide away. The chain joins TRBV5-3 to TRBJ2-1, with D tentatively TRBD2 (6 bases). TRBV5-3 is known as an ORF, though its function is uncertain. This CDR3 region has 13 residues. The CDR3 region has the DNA TGTGTCAGCAGCTTAGAACTAGCAGTTGAGCAGTTCTTC. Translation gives CVSSLELAVEQFF.

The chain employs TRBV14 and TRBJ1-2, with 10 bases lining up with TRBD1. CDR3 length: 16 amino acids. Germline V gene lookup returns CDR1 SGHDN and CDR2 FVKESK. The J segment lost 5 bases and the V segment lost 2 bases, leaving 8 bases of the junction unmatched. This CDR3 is CASSQKPGQGIYGYTF. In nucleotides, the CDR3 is TGTGCCAGCAGCCAAAAACCGGGACAGGGGATATATGGCTACACCTTC.

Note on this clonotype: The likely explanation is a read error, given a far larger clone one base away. CDR3 region: CASSLWGLPRPGHHEQYF. The CDR3 region has the DNA TGTGCCAGCAGTTTATGGGGACTTCCGAGACCCGGGCACCATGAGCAGTACTTC. The chain is built from TRBV28 and TRBJ2-7, with D maybe TRBD2 (6 bases). CDR1 is MDHEN and CDR2 is SYDVKM in the germline V gene. Trimming removed 0 bases from V and 7 bases from J, with 25 bases in between. The CDR3 extends over 18 amino acids. Drawing the rest from reference TRBV28 and TRBJ2-7, the complete variable domain is DVKVTQSSRYLVKRTGEKVFLECVQDMDHENMFWYRQDPGLGLRLIYFSYDVKMKEKGDIPEGYSVSREKKERFSLILESASTNQTSMYLCASSLWGLPRPGHHEQYFGPGTRLTVT.

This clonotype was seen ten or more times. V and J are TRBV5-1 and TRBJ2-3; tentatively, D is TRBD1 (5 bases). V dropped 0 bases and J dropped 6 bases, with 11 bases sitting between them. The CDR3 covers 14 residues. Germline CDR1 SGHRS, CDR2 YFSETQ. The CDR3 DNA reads TGCGCCAGCAGCTTGGAACGGGCAGGGGATACGCAGTATTTT. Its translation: CASSLERAGDTQYF.

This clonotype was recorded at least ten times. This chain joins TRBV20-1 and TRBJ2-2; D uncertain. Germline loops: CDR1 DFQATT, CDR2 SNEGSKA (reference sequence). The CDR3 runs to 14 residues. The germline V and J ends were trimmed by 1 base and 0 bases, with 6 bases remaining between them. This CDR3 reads CSARAQTNTGELFF. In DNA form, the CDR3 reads TGCAGTGCTAGAGCCCAGACGAACACCGGGGAGCTGTTTTTT.

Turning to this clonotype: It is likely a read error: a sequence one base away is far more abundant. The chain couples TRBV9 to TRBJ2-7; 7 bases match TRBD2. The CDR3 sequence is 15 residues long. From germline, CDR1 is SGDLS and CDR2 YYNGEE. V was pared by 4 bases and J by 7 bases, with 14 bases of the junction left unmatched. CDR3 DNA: TGTGCCAGCAGCCGAACAGGACTAGTCTACAATGAGCAGTACTTC. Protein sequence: CASSRTGLVYNEQYF.

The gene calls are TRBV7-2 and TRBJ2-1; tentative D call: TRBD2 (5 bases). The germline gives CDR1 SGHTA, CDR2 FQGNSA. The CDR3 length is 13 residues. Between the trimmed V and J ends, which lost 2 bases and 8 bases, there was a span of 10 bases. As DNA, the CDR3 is TGTGCCAGCAGCTTAAGGAGGTCCGATGAGCAGTTCTTC. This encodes CASSLRRSDEQFF.